This T cell receptor (beta chain) was observed in a study of blood T cell repertoires in COVID-19 (TCRdb year 2020). Concerning the study at large: Samples covering the acute and convalescent phases of COVID-19 were provided by collaborators in the United States, Italy and Spain. Deeply sampled blood TCRbeta repertoires from subjects exposed to, actively infected with, or recovered from COVID-19 were included in the dataset. The repertoires were released in a freely available public database intended as a resource for research on the immune response to SARS-CoV-2. Where available, HLA class I and class II types were obtained from metadata supplied by the sample provider rather than from assay-based typing. Nearly every sample came with metadata listing a de-identified subject ID, COVID-19 status, age in years and sex. Samples came from the ongoing ImmuneRACE study (first 160 participants) plus 1,254 subjects from 6 global collaborators. The material from the prospective study consisted of cDNA or gDNA derived from T cells, B-cell-depleted T cells, or PBMCs.

As for this clone: The antigen this receptor binds is unknown. Base-call qualities are not available, and no considerably larger clone is one nucleotide away.

TCRbeta CDR3 regions were amplified from genomic DNA by means of the immunoSEQ Assay, a bias-controlled multiplex PCR. In the original analysis: The number of nucleated cells in each sample was estimated from the amplification of reference gene primers within the assay. To quantify the absolute abundance of each unique TCRbeta CDR3 rearrangement, sequence reads were collapsed and filtered. For each sample, productive Simpson clonality was calculated as the square root of Simpson's diversity index over productive rearrangements. TCRdb carries this immuneACCESS record with in-frame sequences only. Its versions omit some clonotypes, under half of them owing to an unresolved V gene in the studies checked, with the rest unexplained. That table furnishes V, J and clone size, whereas the DNA furnished D and trimming. The sample includes 90,000 to 100,000 clones, with roughly 80% observed a single time. About 4.5% of the sample rests with the top ten.

The collaborating institutions used their own protocols to collect whole blood in K2EDTA tubes. Collaborator samples were shipped for TCRbeta analysis as frozen whole blood, isolated PBMCs, or DNA extracted from either sample type. Results and caveats for the whole study, not just this receptor: The amount of clinical and demographic metadata varied by source and participant and was provided uncurated.

From the cysteine up to the phenylalanine, the CDR3 has a length of 16 residues. Only the CDR3 DNA is retained, 48 bases long and in frame from the first base. V is trimmed back by 2 bases and J by 2 bases, and the junction contains 7 bases that no gene match accounts for. The germline V gene gives CDR1 as SGHTA and CDR2 as FQGNSA. The chain couples TRBV7-2 to TRBJ2-7; TRBD2 agrees with 9 junctional bases. The sequencing input was peripheral blood. The sequence came from a man aged 60 to 75 with acute or convalescent COVID-19. The DNA sequence is given as TGTGCCAGCAGCTTACTTGGTAGCGGGAGCGCCTACGAGCAGTACTTC. It is translated as CASSLLGSGSAYEQYF. Where the CDR3 stops, the reference TRBV7-2 and TRBJ2-7 genes take over; the full variable domain is GAGVSQSPSNKVTEKGKDVELRCDPISGHTALYWYRQSLGQGLEFLIYFQGNSAPDKSGLPSDRFSAERTGGSVSTLTIQRTQQEDSAVYLCASSLLGSGSAYEQYFGPGTRLTVT.